A single T cell receptor (beta chain) is shown here with its context. Sequenced by immunoSEQ multiplex PCR; TCRdb stores in-frame clones only, minus some. The top ten clones hold approximately 2% of a sample with a few hundred thousand clones, approximately 83% of them seen once. V gave up 4 bases and J gave up 10 bases; unmatched junction bases: 4. The CDR3 runs to 12 residues. Across 24 US areas, participants ranged in age from about 18 to 90 years. Categorization into cohorts depended on clinical history that participants reported. Either two negative PCRs, clearance, or symptom resolution qualified Cohort 3 donors as recovered. This entry comes from a study of blood T cell repertoires in COVID-19. Study information: Samples of COVID-19 (acute and convalescent) were obtained from the United States, Italy and Spain.

This chain links TRBV12-3 or TRBV12-4 with TRBJ2-1; 7 bases match TRBD1. The sample was PBMCs or T cells enriched from blood (not recorded which). The TCR sequence derives from a woman between 50 and 59 years old who had recovered from COVID-19. As DNA, the CDR3 is TGTGCCAGCAGTTCCTGGACAGGCGAGCAGTTCTTC. Translation gives CASSSWTGEQFF.